The clone carrying this T cell receptor beta chain was detected only a few times. These data are taken from a study of regulatory T cells in long-lasting Graves disease. Study context: Antithyroid drug use was under 3 months in newly diagnosed Graves' patients.

Relying on iRepertoire HTBI primers and Arm-PCR of CDR3 regions, the team built TCR beta libraries. TCRdb processed the multiplex PCR reads anew with MiXCR; each CDR3 protein has one entry. The table records about 400,000 distinct CDR3 sequences, roughly 17% of them present only once. The time point was: newly diagnosed GD, antithyroid drugs for less than 3 months. Scientists built the TCR library using RNA that was extracted from PBMCs. This CDR3 spans 14 amino acids. Germline-derived CDR1 and CDR2 are SGDLS and YYNGEE. Trimming removed 0 bases at V and 2 bases at J, with 7 bases between. These data are also associated with another study on T cells in Graves' hyperthyroidism and ophthalmopathy. This second study says: Stable hyperthyroidism was separated from ophthalmopathy by a model based on 13 V-J features. It was a median about 7.1 months before onset that the model predicted ophthalmopathy.

The sequence was collected from a woman younger than 30 with Graves disease. This rearrangement joins TRBV9 to TRBJ2-3; unclear D gene. Here the sequenced sample was peripheral blood mononuclear cells (PBMCs), taken at new diagnosis, from a patient treated with antithyroid drugs. CDR3 sequence (DNA): TGTGCCAGCAGCGTAGCTTCCAACACAGATACGCAGTATTTT. This codes for CASSVASNTDTQYF. Supplemented by reference TRBV9 and TRBJ2-3, the full variable domain reads DSGVTQTPKHLITATGQRVTLRCSPRSGDLSVYWYQQSLDQGLQFLIQYYNGEERAKGNILERFSAQQFPDLHSELNLSSLELGDSALYFCASSVASNTDTQYFGPGTRLTVL.